This is a list of T cell receptor beta chains from one sample in a study of a mutant IDH1 vaccine in newly diagnosed glioma. Assay: immunoSEQ multiplex PCR; the TCRdb copy retains only in-frame clones and omits some. The sample holds approximately 60,000 clones; roughly four fifths are singletons and the top ten take over 4%. Their antigens are not known. The sample in question was PBMCs, obtained from a glioma patient whose treatment included an IDH1 peptide vaccine. The receptors come from a man aged 45 to 65 with glioma. CDR3s include the opening cysteine and the closing phenylalanine or tryptophan. D genes are given only for firm matches. Clone size is stated in some rows and not others, as once, few, many or a class when expanded.

J	V	D	size	CDR3	DNA
TRBJ2-2	TRBV10-3	NA	once	CAISEPAGRSNTGELFF	TGTGCCATCAGTGAACCCGCGGGCAGATCGAACACCGGGGAGCTGTTTTTT
TRBJ2-5	TRBV7-7	NA	NA	CASSSDLQGTQYF	TGTGCTAGCAGCTCGGACCTCCAGGGGACCCAGTACTTC
TRBJ1-1	TRBV7-2	TRBD1	NA	CASRSTGETEAFF	TGTGCCAGCAGATCAACAGGGGAAACTGAAGCTTTCTTT
TRBJ2-7	TRBV5-1	TRBD1	NA	CASSRTGRHEQYF	TGCGCCAGCAGCCGGACAGGGCGGCACGAGCAGTACTTC
TRBJ1-3	TRBV5-4	NA	few	CASSSGGLSGNTIYF	TGTGCCAGCAGCTCCGGGGGACTCTCTGGAAACACCATATATTTT
TRBJ1-5	TRBV28	NA	once	CASSQNRVNQPQHF	TGTGCCAGCAGTCAGAACAGGGTTAATCAGCCCCAGCATTTT
TRBJ2-1	TRBV27	NA	once	CAAGRGEQFF	TGTGCCGCGGGTCGGGGGGAGCAGTTCTTC
TRBJ2-7	TRBV9	NA	NA	CASSVGEGPYEQYF	TGTGCCAGCAGCGTAGGTGAGGGTCCCTACGAGCAGTACTTC
TRBJ1-6	TRBV18	TRBD1	NA	CASSIGTGGVDSPLHF	TGTGCCAGCTCGATCGGGACAGGGGGAGTGGATTCACCCCTCCACTTT
TRBJ1-1	TRBV9	NA	NA	CASSVWQNTEAFF	TGTGCCAGCAGCGTCTGGCAGAACACTGAAGCTTTCTTT
TRBJ1-1	TRBV14	NA	NA	CASSQLGVNTEAFF	TGTGCCAGCAGCCAATTGGGGGTGAACACTGAAGCTTTCTTT
TRBJ1-1	TRBV27	NA	NA	CASRALGTEAFF	TGTGCCAGCCGAGCCTTGGGCACTGAAGCTTTCTTT
TRBJ1-1	TRBV6-5	TRBD1	few	CASSSDRAAEAFF	TGTGCCAGCAGTTCCGACAGGGCGGCTGAAGCTTTCTTT
TRBJ2-5	TRBV11-1	NA	NA	CASSSYRDQETQYF	TGTGCCAGCAGCTCTTACAGGGACCAAGAGACCCAGTACTTC
TRBJ2-7	TRBV7-9	NA	NA	CASRQAQGEQYF	TGTGCCAGCAGACAAGCACAGGGCGAGCAGTACTTC
TRBJ1-5	TRBV6-5	TRBD1	NA	CASRGTDHNQPQHF	TGTGCCAGCAGGGGGACAGATCACAATCAGCCCCAGCATTTT
TRBJ2-3	TRBV30	TRBD1	NA	CAWTGQGSPTDTQYF	TGTGCCTGGACGGGACAGGGTTCCCCAACAGATACGCAGTATTTT